These 3 T cell receptor beta chains originate from one sample sequenced in a study of OX40 agonist ivuxolimab in advanced cancers. Assay: immunoSEQ multiplex PCR; the TCRdb copy retains only in-frame clones and omits some. This sample yields roughly 80,000 clones, of which around four fifths are seen a single time; 0.76% belongs to the top ten. Sequenced material: CD4+ or CD8+ T cells sorted from blood, taken in a trial of the OX40 agonist ivuxolimab. These receptors originate from an adult with an advanced solid tumor such as melanoma, head and neck, liver or kidney cancer.

As concerns this clone: One end of the junction is discordant with germline, which a read error may explain. The chain is built from TRBV6-1 and TRBJ2-7; D may be TRBD2 (6 bases). This CDR3 is 15 amino acids long. Germline CDR1 and CDR2: MNHNS and SASEGT. CDR3 protein: CASREGYGSTYEQYF. CDR3 DNA: TGTGCCAGCAGAGAAGGGTACGGGAGTACCTACGAGCAGTACTTC.

The chain recombines TRBV6-1 with TRBJ2-1; D is unclear. The V end was cut by 1 base, the J end by 4 bases, with 8 bases between. CDR1 and CDR2 (germline): MNHNS, SASEGT. The CDR3 runs to 14 residues. Here the CDR3 reads CASSEVAGYNEQFF. CDR3 bases: TGTGCCAGCAGTGAAGTGGCCGGATACAATGAGCAGTTCTTC.

The chain couples TRBV5-4 to TRBJ2-5; D remains unclear. CDR3 length equals 11 residues. V shed 4 bases and J shed 10 bases, with 11 bases lying between them. Germline values: CDR1 SGHNT, CDR2 YYREEE (reference sequence). The CDR3 reads CASSQVKDQYF. The CDR3 region has the DNA TGTGCCAGCAGCCAGGTCAAGGACCAGTACTTC.